The following is a T cell receptor (beta chain) sequence with its context. The antigen this receptor binds is unknown. No quality values exist for individual bases; no much larger clone is one base distant. This sample was taken from a study of blood T cell repertoires in COVID-19 (dated by TCRdb to about 2020). With respect to the entire study: Samples covering the acute and convalescent phases of COVID-19 were provided by collaborators in the United States, Italy and Spain. Samples came from the ongoing ImmuneRACE study (first 160 participants) plus 1,254 subjects from 6 global collaborators. Where HLA class I and class II types were available, the types were taken from metadata supplied by the sample provider, not from assay-based typing. The material from the prospective study consisted of cDNA or gDNA derived from T cells, B-cell-depleted T cells, or PBMCs. Nearly every sample came with metadata listing a de-identified subject ID, COVID-19 status, age in years and sex. Subjects who had been exposed to COVID-19, were actively infected with it, or had recovered from it provided the deeply sampled blood TCRbeta repertoires that made up the dataset. A freely available public database, intended as a resource for researchers studying the immune response to SARS-CoV-2, is where the repertoires were released. What the authors observed across the whole study: How much clinical and demographic metadata was included differed by source and by participant, and the metadata was provided uncurated.

From the germline V gene (reference sequence), CDR1 is SGHNT and CDR2 is YYREEE. The CDR3 measures 15 amino acids from cysteine to phenylalanine. Of the read, only the CDR3 DNA is kept; its 45 bases are in frame from base 1. V drops 3 bases and J drops 5 bases, leaving 14 bases in between. Whole blood was collected in K2EDTA tubes by collaborating institutions according to the institutions' own protocols. For TCRbeta analysis, collaborator samples were shipped as frozen whole blood, as isolated PBMCs, or as DNA extracted from either sample type. TCRbeta CDR3 regions were amplified from genomic DNA using the immunoSEQ Assay, a bias-controlled multiplex PCR. Per the original workflow: The number of nucleated cells in each sample was estimated by amplification of reference gene primers within the assay. Sequence reads were collapsed and filtered to measure the absolute abundance of every unique TCRbeta CDR3 rearrangement. For each sample, productive Simpson clonality was calculated by taking the square root of Simpson's diversity index across productive rearrangements. TCRdb provides this immuneACCESS table in a form limited to in-frame rearrangements. Some clones are lacking; in checked studies, under half of them reflect an unresolved V gene, and why the rest are absent is not known. The D gene and trimming were derived from the DNA, and the V and J assignments and clone size from that table. The sample table shows about 280,000 clones, and roughly 88% are seen once. Less than 3% of the sample comes from the top ten.

Sample: peripheral blood. The rearrangement combines TRBV5-4 with TRBJ2-2; TRBD1 could be the D gene, as 6 bases match. The clonotype comes from a woman in her thirties with active or convalescent COVID-19. Read as DNA, the sequence is TGTGCCAGCAGCTCCAGGGGTTCGGGAACCGGGGAGCTGTTTTTT. Translated, it gives CASSSRGSGTGELFF.